One and the same sample provided the 2 T cell receptor beta chains below, sequenced in a study of blood T cell repertoires in COVID-19 (dated by TCRdb to 2018 to 2020). Preparation of the library involved the immunoSEQ multiplex PCR assay. Here the immuneACCESS table is served through TCRdb, limited to in-frame sequences with V and J called. Missing clones are a known gap in these copies; in checked studies unresolved V genes cover under half, and the rest lacks a known reason. Here the sample has 260,000 or so clones; more than 75% occur a single time. Roughly 16% of the sample belongs to the ten largest clones. Sequencing was carried out using PBMCs or T cells enriched from blood (not recorded which). These receptors were taken from a man younger than 30 who had recovered from COVID-19.

This chain links TRBV5-1 with TRBJ1-5, with 9 bases identical to TRBD1. CDR3 length equals 16 residues. CDR1 SGHRS and CDR2 YFSETQ come from the germline V gene. V shed 2 bases, J shed 5 bases, and the junction held 8 bases outside the gene matches. The CDR3 sequence is CASSLDGTGPDQPQHF. CDR3 nucleotide sequence: TGCGCCAGCAGCTTAGACGGGACAGGGCCCGATCAGCCCCAGCATTTT.

V usage is TRBV29-1 and J usage is TRBJ2-2; 7 nucleotides match TRBD1. Trimming took 4 bases from V and 4 from J; bases not matched to a gene: 6. Germline V gene lookup returns CDR1 SQVTM and CDR2 ANQGSEA. The CDR3 sequence is 14 residues long. CDR3 sequence (DNA): TGCAGCGTTGTTGAGGGGGCAGTCACCGGGGAGCTGTTTTTT. It translates to CSVVEGAVTGELFF.